A single T cell receptor beta chain is shown here with its context. What it binds is unknown. This sample was taken from a study of cytomegalovirus exposure and HLA in healthy donors. On the study more broadly: Later, an analysis reported that the 120 or so validation repertoires had used the same platform as the 500 to 800 first-cohort repertoires.

V trimming: 5 bases; J trimming: 6 bases; junction bases outside the gene matches: 7. Germline-derived CDR1 and CDR2 are SGHKS and YYEKEE (reference sequence). The CDR3 covers 13 residues. The donors were part of the 120-subject validation cohort, which stood apart from the approximately 670-subject first cohort. Only in-frame clones appear in the TCRdb table, and some are missing; sequencing was by immunoSEQ multiplex PCR. The sample has around 150,000 clones, 84% seen once. Overall study findings and caveats: The TCR clusters that emerged in the first cohort tended, a later analysis found, to co-occur in the 110 or so validation repertoires.

The sample comprised PBMCs. This sequence joins TRBV5-5 and TRBJ1-1, with 7 bases matching TRBD1. This receptor was identified in a man aged 30 to 39 in good health and CMV-seropositive. The CDR3 region is CASSWKGAAEAFF. The CDR3 DNA reads TGTGCCAGCAGTTGGAAGGGGGCTGCTGAAGCTTTCTTT.